The source of this T cell receptor beta chain is a study of long-term antiretroviral therapy in people with HIV. V was trimmed by 3 bases and J by 1 base, leaving 7 bases between them. This CDR3 contains 13 residues. The V gene's germline CDR1 is SGHNT and CDR2 YYREEE (reference sequence). Running of the v3.0 immunoSEQ assay took place at survey level. Some clones are missing from TCRdb's copy, which holds only in-frame ones; the method was immunoSEQ multiplex PCR. The sample contains approximately 30,000 clones, around 84% of which appear only once. The specimen comprised unsorted PBMCs, sampled 0.8 years after starting antiretroviral therapy. The sequence was obtained from a woman aged 25 to 39 with HIV. The chain joins TRBV5-4 to TRBJ1-1; D is unresolved. CDR3 DNA: TGTGCCAGCAGCTCAGCACAGAACACTGAAGCTTTCTTT. Translated, it gives CASSSAQNTEAFF.